This entry concerns a single TCR beta chain. Its target is not known. The repertoire was sequenced with immunoSEQ multiplex PCR; TCRdb's copy has only in-frame clones and lacks some. The sample comprises under 300,000 clones, 80% to 90% of which are singletons, and roughly 1% rests with the top ten. The data were taken from a study of cytomegalovirus exposure and HLA in healthy donors. J gave up 9 bases and V 4 bases, and 6 bases lay outside the gene matches. CDR3 length: 14 residues. Germline CDR1 reads MNHEY; CDR2 reads SVGAGI. Study-level results: Cytomegalovirus-associated status was assigned to roughly 160 TCR beta chains. For most TCR sequences rarity was the rule, although some public TCRs occurred in many donors.

It was the 120-subject validation cohort, separate from the approximately 700-subject first cohort, to which the donors belonged. This receptor was identified in a woman aged 18-29 years in good health and CMV-seronegative. Sequenced input: PBMCs. The chain links TRBV6-5 to TRBJ2-1; 10 bases are a match to TRBD2. CDR3 sequence reads: CASSSSGSRFEQFF. CDR3 nucleotide sequence: TGTGCCAGCAGTTCTAGCGGGAGTAGGTTTGAGCAGTTCTTC.